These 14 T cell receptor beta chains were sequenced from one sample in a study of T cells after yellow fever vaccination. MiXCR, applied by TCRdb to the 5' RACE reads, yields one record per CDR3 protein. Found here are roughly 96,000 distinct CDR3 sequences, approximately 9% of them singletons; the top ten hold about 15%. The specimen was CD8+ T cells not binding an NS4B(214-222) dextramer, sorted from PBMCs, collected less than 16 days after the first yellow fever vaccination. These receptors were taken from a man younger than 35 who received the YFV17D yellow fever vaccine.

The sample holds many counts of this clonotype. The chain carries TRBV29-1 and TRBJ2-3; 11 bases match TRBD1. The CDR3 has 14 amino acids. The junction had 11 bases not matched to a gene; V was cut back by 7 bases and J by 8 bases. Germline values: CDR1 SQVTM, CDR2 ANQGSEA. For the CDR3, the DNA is TGCAGCGCCTTTGGGACAGGGGGAAGCGGTACGCAGTATTTT. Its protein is CSAFGTGGSGTQYF.

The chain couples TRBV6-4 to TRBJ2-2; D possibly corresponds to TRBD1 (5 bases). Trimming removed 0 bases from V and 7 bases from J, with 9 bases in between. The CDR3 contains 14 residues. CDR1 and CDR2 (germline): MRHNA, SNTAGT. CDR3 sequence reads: CASSDSGDNGELFF. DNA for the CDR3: TGTGCCAGCAGTGACTCAGGGGATAACGGGGAGCTGTTTTTT.

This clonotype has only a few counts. CDR3 in DNA: TGTGCCAGCAGTGCTCGGTGGACTAGCGGGGAAATCACAGATACGCAGTATTTT. Its translation: CASSARWTSGEITDTQYF. The chain joins TRBV6-4 to TRBJ2-3; TRBD2 matches 12 bases. In germline, CDR1 is MRHNA, CDR2 SNTAGT. The trim removed 4 bases at V and 2 bases at J, leaving 10 bases unmatched. There are 18 residues in the CDR3.

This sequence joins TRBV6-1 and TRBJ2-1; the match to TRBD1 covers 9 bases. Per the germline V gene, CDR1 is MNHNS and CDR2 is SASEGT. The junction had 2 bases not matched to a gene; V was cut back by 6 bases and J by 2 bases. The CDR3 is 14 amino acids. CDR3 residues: CASRRQGAYNEQFF. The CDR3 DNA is TGTGCCAGCAGGCGACAGGGGGCCTACAATGAGCAGTTCTTC.

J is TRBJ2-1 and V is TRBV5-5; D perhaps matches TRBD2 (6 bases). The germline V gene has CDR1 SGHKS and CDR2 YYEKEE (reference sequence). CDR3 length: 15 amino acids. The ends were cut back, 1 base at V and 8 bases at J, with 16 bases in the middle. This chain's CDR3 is CASSLKEGFIDEQFF. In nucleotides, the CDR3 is TGTGCCAGCAGCTTGAAGGAGGGGTTCATCGATGAGCAGTTCTTC.

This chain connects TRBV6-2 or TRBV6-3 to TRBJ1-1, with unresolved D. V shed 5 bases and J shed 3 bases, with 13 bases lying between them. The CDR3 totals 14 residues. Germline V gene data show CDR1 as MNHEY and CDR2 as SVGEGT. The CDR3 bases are TGTGCCAGCAGTACCGTTGCCCGGTACACTGAAGCTTTCTTT. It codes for CASSTVARYTEAFF.

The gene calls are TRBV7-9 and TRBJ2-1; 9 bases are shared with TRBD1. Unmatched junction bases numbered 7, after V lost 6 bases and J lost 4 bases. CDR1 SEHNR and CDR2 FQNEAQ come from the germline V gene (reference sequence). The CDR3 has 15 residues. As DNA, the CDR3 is TGTGCCAGCAGACTACAGGGGGCTACTTACAATGAGCAGTTCTTC. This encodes CASRLQGATYNEQFF. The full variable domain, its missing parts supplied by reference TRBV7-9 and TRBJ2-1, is DTGVSQNPRHKITKRGQNVTFRCDPISEHNRLYWYRQTLGQGPEFLTYFQNEAQLEKSRLLSDRFSAERPKGSFSTLEIQRTEQGDSAMYLCASRLQGATYNEQFFGPGTRLTVL.

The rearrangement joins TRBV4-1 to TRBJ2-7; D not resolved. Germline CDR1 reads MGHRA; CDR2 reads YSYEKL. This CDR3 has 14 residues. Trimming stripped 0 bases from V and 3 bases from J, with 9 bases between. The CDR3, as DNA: TGCGCCAGCAGCCAAGATTCGTCGGGCTACGAGCAGTACGTC. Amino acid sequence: CASSQDSSGYEQYV.

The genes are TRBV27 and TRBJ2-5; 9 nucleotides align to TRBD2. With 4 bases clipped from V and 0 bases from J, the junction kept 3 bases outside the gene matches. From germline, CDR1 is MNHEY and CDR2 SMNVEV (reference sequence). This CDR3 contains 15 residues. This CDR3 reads CASSSIAGDQETQYF. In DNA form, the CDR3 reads TGTGCCAGCAGTTCAATAGCGGGGGACCAAGAGACCCAGTACTTC.

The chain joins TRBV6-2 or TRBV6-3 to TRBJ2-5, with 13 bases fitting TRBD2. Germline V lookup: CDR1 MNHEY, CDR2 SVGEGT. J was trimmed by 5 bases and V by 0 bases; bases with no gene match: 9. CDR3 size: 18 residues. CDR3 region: CASSYSTTSGGAAETQYF. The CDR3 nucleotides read TGTGCCAGCAGTTACTCGACAACTAGCGGGGGGGCCGCGGAGACCCAGTACTTC.

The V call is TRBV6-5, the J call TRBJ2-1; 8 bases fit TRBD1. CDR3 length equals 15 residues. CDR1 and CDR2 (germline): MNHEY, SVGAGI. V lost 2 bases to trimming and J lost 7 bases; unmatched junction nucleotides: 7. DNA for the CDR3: TGTGCCAGCAGTTACGGCAGGGGGCTGGGTAATGAGCAGTTCTTC. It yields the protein CASSYGRGLGNEQFF.

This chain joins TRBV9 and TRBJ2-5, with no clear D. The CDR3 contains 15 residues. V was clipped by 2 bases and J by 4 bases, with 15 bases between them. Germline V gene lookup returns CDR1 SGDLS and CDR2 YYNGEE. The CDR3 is CASSVVSGPSETQYF. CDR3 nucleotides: TGTGCCAGCAGCGTGGTATCCGGCCCTTCAGAGACCCAGTACTTC.

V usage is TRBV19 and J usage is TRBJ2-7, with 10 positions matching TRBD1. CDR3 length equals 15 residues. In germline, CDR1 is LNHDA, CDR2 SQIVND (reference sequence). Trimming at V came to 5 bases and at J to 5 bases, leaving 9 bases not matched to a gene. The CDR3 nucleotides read TGTGCCAGTAGTCCCCGGGACAGGGGTTCCCACGAGCAGTACTTC. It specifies CASSPRDRGSHEQYF. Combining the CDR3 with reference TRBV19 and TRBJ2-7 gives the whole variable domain DGGITQSPKYLFRKEGQNVTLSCEQNLNHDAMYWYRQDPGQGLRLIYYSQIVNDFQKGDIAEGYSVSREKKESFPLTVTSAQKNPTAFYLCASSPRDRGSHEQYFGPGTRLTVT.

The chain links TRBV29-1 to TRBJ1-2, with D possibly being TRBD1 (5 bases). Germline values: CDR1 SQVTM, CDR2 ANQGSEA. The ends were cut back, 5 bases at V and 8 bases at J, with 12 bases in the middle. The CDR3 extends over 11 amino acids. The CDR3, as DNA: TGCAGCGTTACAGGCAGTGGCGGCTACACCTTC. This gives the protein CSVTGSGGYTF.